Listed below are T cell receptor beta chains from one sample, sequenced in a study of regulatory T cells in long-lasting Graves disease. One entry per CDR3 protein, called by TCRdb with MiXCR from the multiplex PCR reads. Here the sample spans 350,000 to 550,000 distinct CDR3 sequences, more than 13% being singletons. The data were also submitted as part of a second study, on T cells in Graves' hyperthyroidism and ophthalmopathy.

The source was peripheral blood mononuclear cells (PBMCs), collected at new diagnosis, from a patient treated with antithyroid drugs. The receptors shown here come from a woman in her 30s with Graves disease. Both conserved end residues are part of each CDR3. Each record gives: V gene, D gene, clone size, J gene, CDR3 DNA, CDR3 protein. D genes are given only for firm matches. The size of a clone is reported for some rows only, either as once, few or many, or as a class for expanded clones.

V gene: TRBV20-1
D gene: NA
clone size: many
J gene: TRBJ2-1
CDR3 DNA: TGCAGTGCTAGAGCTCCCCGAGGAGGGGGACCTTACAATGAGCAGTTCTTC
CDR3 protein: CSARAPRGGGPYNEQFF

V gene: TRBV24-1
D gene: TRBD2
clone size: NA
J gene: TRBJ2-1
CDR3 DNA: TGTGCCACCAGTGTAGCAAGCGGGAGGGCCAGTTGGTACAATGAGCAGTTCTTC
CDR3 protein: CATSVASGRASWYNEQFF

V gene: TRBV2
D gene: NA
clone size: many
J gene: TRBJ1-5
CDR3 DNA: TGTGCCAGCAGTGTTGGACGAGGTAGCAATCAGCCCCAGCATTTT
CDR3 protein: CASSVGRGSNQPQHF

V gene: TRBV19
D gene: TRBD1
clone size: NA
J gene: TRBJ2-1
CDR3 DNA: TGTGCCAGTACCGTGACAGGGGGCGGCGAGCAGTTCTTC
CDR3 protein: CASTVTGGGEQFF

V gene: TRBV11-3
D gene: NA
clone size: many
J gene: TRBJ2-3
CDR3 DNA: TGTGCCAGCAGCAGTAGCGGCACTAGCACAGATACGCAGTATTTT
CDR3 protein: CASSSSGTSTDTQYF

V gene: TRBV11-1
D gene: NA
clone size: many
J gene: TRBJ2-3
CDR3 DNA: TGTGCCAGCAGCACGAGAGAGTACACAGATACGCAGTATTTT
CDR3 protein: CASSTREYTDTQYF

V gene: TRBV11-2
D gene: TRBD1
clone size: many
J gene: TRBJ2-7
CDR3 DNA: TGCGCCAGCAGCCGGCACCCGACAGGGCCCGAGCAGTACTTC
CDR3 protein: CASSRHPTGPEQYF

V gene: TRBV5-1
D gene: NA
clone size: many
J gene: TRBJ2-1
CDR3 DNA: TGCGCCAGCAGCTTGGCGGCCTCCTACAATGAGCAGTTCTTC
CDR3 protein: CASSLAASYNEQFF

V gene: TRBV11-2
D gene: TRBD2
clone size: many
J gene: TRBJ2-3
CDR3 DNA: TGTGCCAGCAGCTCCATACTAGCGGGAGTAACAGATACGCAGTATTTT
CDR3 protein: CASSSILAGVTDTQYF

V gene: TRBV19
D gene: NA
clone size: few
J gene: TRBJ2-6
CDR3 DNA: TGTGCCAGTAGTACGGACTCTGGGGCCAACGTCCTGACTTTC
CDR3 protein: CASSTDSGANVLTF

V gene: TRBV11-2
D gene: NA
clone size: many
J gene: TRBJ2-3
CDR3 DNA: TGTGCCAGCAGCTTAAGTCCAGATACGCAGTATTTT
CDR3 protein: CASSLSPDTQYF

V gene: TRBV5-1
D gene: NA
clone size: many
J gene: TRBJ2-1
CDR3 DNA: TGCGCCAGCAGCTCTACTAGGGATTCCTACAATGAGCAGTTCTTC
CDR3 protein: CASSSTRDSYNEQFF

V gene: TRBV7-9
D gene: TRBD2
clone size: many
J gene: TRBJ2-5
CDR3 DNA: TGTGCCAGCAGCTTGCGGGGGGAAGGAGAGACCCAGTACTTC
CDR3 protein: CASSLRGEGETQYF

V gene: TRBV7-7
D gene: NA
clone size: few
J gene: TRBJ1-6
CDR3 DNA: TGTGCCAGTTTGACAGGCATCGCTTCACCCCTCCACTTT
CDR3 protein: CASLTGIASPLHF

V gene: TRBV10-3
D gene: NA
clone size: NA
J gene: TRBJ2-1
CDR3 DNA: TGTGCCATCAGTGAGTCGAGAGGGACATCTTACAATGAGCAGTTCTTC
CDR3 protein: CAISESRGTSYNEQFF

V gene: TRBV12-3/TRBV12-4
D gene: NA
clone size: many
J gene: TRBJ1-6
CDR3 DNA: TGTGCCAGCAGCGGGGGCGGGGTATCACCCCTCCACTTT
CDR3 protein: CASSGGGVSPLHF

V gene: TRBV19
D gene: TRBD2
clone size: NA
J gene: TRBJ2-1
CDR3 DNA: TGTGCCAGTAGTATAGATCCCAACAGACTAGCTCCGCAGTTCTTC
CDR3 protein: CASSIDPNRLAPQFF

V gene: TRBV30
D gene: TRBD2
clone size: NA
J gene: TRBJ2-3
CDR3 DNA: TGTGCCTGGGCCTTAAGATTAGCGGGAGATATGGGAGCGGATACGCAGTATTTT
CDR3 protein: CAWALRLAGDMGADTQYF

V gene: TRBV6-2/TRBV6-3
D gene: NA
clone size: NA
J gene: TRBJ1-1
CDR3 DNA: TGTGCCAGCAGTCTCCATGCCGGAAGGACTGAAGCTTTCTTT
CDR3 protein: CASSLHAGRTEAFF

V gene: TRBV3-1
D gene: TRBD2
clone size: many
J gene: TRBJ2-1
CDR3 DNA: TGTGCCAGCAGCCATCCCCGGACTAGCGGGAGTCCCAGCTCCTACAATGAGCAGTTCTTC
CDR3 protein: CASSHPRTSGSPSSYNEQFF

V gene: TRBV30
D gene: TRBD1
clone size: many
J gene: TRBJ2-7
CDR3 DNA: TGTGCCTGGAGTGTGGGGACAGCCTACGAGCAGTACTTC
CDR3 protein: CAWSVGTAYEQYF

V gene: TRBV30
D gene: NA
clone size: many
J gene: TRBJ2-3
CDR3 DNA: TGTGCCTGGAGTGGCCTGCTCACAGATACGCAGTATTTT
CDR3 protein: CAWSGLLTDTQYF

V gene: TRBV24-1
D gene: NA
clone size: NA
J gene: TRBJ2-3
CDR3 DNA: TGTGCCACCAGTGATTTAGCTGCGCCCCTGAACACAGATACGCAGTATTTT
CDR3 protein: CATSDLAAPLNTDTQYF

V gene: TRBV5-6
D gene: NA
clone size: many
J gene: TRBJ2-1
CDR3 DNA: TGTGCCAGCAGCTTGGTGTCGGGACTCCTCCCGAATGAGCAGTTCTTC
CDR3 protein: CASSLVSGLLPNEQFF

V gene: TRBV5-1
D gene: TRBD2
clone size: few
J gene: TRBJ2-2
CDR3 DNA: TGCGCCAGCAGCCTCCCTATGGGGACTAGCGGGACGAAGGGTATAATAGCCGGGGAGCTGTTTTTT
CDR3 protein: CASSLPMGTSGTKGIIAGELFF

V gene: TRBV19
D gene: NA
clone size: NA
J gene: TRBJ1-2
CDR3 DNA: TGTGCCAGTACCTGGCTCCAGGGACGCGGCTACACCTTC
CDR3 protein: CASTWLQGRGYTF

V gene: TRBV7-9
D gene: NA
clone size: few
J gene: TRBJ2-7
CDR3 DNA: TGTGCCAGCAGCTTAAGTATACGGCAGGGTGAGCAGTACTTC
CDR3 protein: CASSLSIRQGEQYF

V gene: TRBV5-1
D gene: TRBD1
clone size: NA
J gene: TRBJ1-1
CDR3 DNA: TGCGCCAGCAGCTGGGGACAGGGACAAGCTTTCTTT
CDR3 protein: CASSWGQGQAFF

V gene: TRBV19
D gene: NA
clone size: many
J gene: TRBJ1-1
CDR3 DNA: TGTGCCAGTAGCGCCACCGGGACTGTGAACACTGAAGCTTTCTTT
CDR3 protein: CASSATGTVNTEAFF

V gene: TRBV29-1
D gene: TRBD1
clone size: few
J gene: TRBJ2-4
CDR3 DNA: TGCAGCGTTGTACAGGGGAACATTCAGTACTTC
CDR3 protein: CSVVQGNIQYF

V gene: TRBV12-5
D gene: NA
clone size: many
J gene: TRBJ2-2
CDR3 DNA: TGTGCTAGTGGTTTGGTAATGACAGGAGGGGCGGGAGTACCGGGCACCGGGGAGCTGTTTTTT
CDR3 protein: CASGLVMTGGAGVPGTGELFF

V gene: TRBV28
D gene: TRBD2
clone size: many
J gene: TRBJ2-1
CDR3 DNA: TGTGCCAGCAGTTTATCGGGACTAGTCGACGAGCAGTTCTTC
CDR3 protein: CASSLSGLVDEQFF

V gene: TRBV9
D gene: NA
clone size: NA
J gene: TRBJ2-7
CDR3 DNA: TGTGCCAGCAGCGTAGCTAGGGACGCCTCCTACGAGCAGTACTTC
CDR3 protein: CASSVARDASYEQYF

V gene: TRBV11-3
D gene: TRBD2
clone size: NA
J gene: TRBJ2-7
CDR3 DNA: TGTGCCAGCAGCAGATCCGGGACTAGCGGCTACGAGCAGTACTTC
CDR3 protein: CASSRSGTSGYEQYF

V gene: TRBV6-2/TRBV6-3
D gene: NA
clone size: many
J gene: TRBJ2-6
CDR3 DNA: TGTGCCAGCAGAACTAGAGTCACCGCTGGGGCCAACGTCCTGACTTTC
CDR3 protein: CASRTRVTAGANVLTF

V gene: TRBV4-2
D gene: TRBD1
clone size: many
J gene: TRBJ2-3
CDR3 DNA: TGTGCCAGCAGCCTAGGGGCAGGGGGAACAGATACGCAGTATTTT
CDR3 protein: CASSLGAGGTDTQYF

V gene: TRBV20-1
D gene: NA
clone size: few
J gene: TRBJ2-4
CDR3 DNA: TGCAGTGCAAACAGGGTTGTCAAAAACATTCAGTACTTC
CDR3 protein: CSANRVVKNIQYF

V gene: TRBV3-1
D gene: TRBD2
clone size: NA
J gene: TRBJ2-5
CDR3 DNA: TGTGCCAGCAGCCAAGCTAGCGGAGGGGCCCGAGAGACCCAGTACTTC
CDR3 protein: CASSQASGGARETQYF

V gene: TRBV4-1
D gene: NA
clone size: many
J gene: TRBJ2-5
CDR3 DNA: TGCGCCAGCAGCCAAGTGCCGGGGGAGACCCAGTACTTC
CDR3 protein: CASSQVPGETQYF

V gene: TRBV2
D gene: NA
clone size: many
J gene: TRBJ2-1
CDR3 DNA: TGTGCCAGCAGTGACCAGCGGGCGATCGATGAGCAGTTCTTC
CDR3 protein: CASSDQRAIDEQFF

V gene: TRBV28
D gene: TRBD2
clone size: NA
J gene: TRBJ2-5
CDR3 DNA: TGTGCCAGCAGCCCTAGCGGGAGGGGAGAAGAGACCCAGTACTTC
CDR3 protein: CASSPSGRGEETQYF

V gene: TRBV12-3/TRBV12-4
D gene: TRBD1
clone size: NA
J gene: TRBJ2-5
CDR3 DNA: TGTGCCAGCAAGAAGGGGGCTGCAGAGACCCAGTACTTC
CDR3 protein: CASKKGAAETQYF

V gene: TRBV12-3/TRBV12-4
D gene: NA
clone size: few
J gene: TRBJ1-1
CDR3 DNA: TGTGCCAGCAGTTGGGTAGGGTCTCCGAACACTGAAGCTTTCTTT
CDR3 protein: CASSWVGSPNTEAFF

V gene: TRBV20-1
D gene: NA
clone size: many
J gene: TRBJ2-1
CDR3 DNA: TGCAGTGCTAGAGATCAGTTCGAGAATAACAATGAGCAGTTCTTC
CDR3 protein: CSARDQFENNNEQFF

V gene: TRBV6-5
D gene: NA
clone size: many
J gene: TRBJ1-1
CDR3 DNA: TGTGCCAGCAGTTACTCCGGTGAGGTCACTGAAGCTTTCTTT
CDR3 protein: CASSYSGEVTEAFF

V gene: TRBV20-1
D gene: NA
clone size: NA
J gene: TRBJ2-7
CDR3 DNA: TGCAGTGCTAGAGATGCCCCCTTGCGCTCCTACGAGCAGTACTTC
CDR3 protein: CSARDAPLRSYEQYF